The 14 T cell receptor beta chains below all came from one sample that was sequenced in a study of T-cell memory formation after mild COVID-19. TCRdb re-analysed the 5' RACE reads in MiXCR, keeping a single row per CDR3 protein. Of under 110,000 distinct CDR3 sequences listed, 15% to 20% are singletons. Sequencing used PBMCs or a T cell subset sorted from them (not recorded which). These receptor sequences come from an adult woman who had mild COVID-19 (a few samples of this study predate the infection). Cell type and time point are not known.

This clonotype was detected ten times or more. The chain links TRBV9 to TRBJ2-1; 7 bases are a match to TRBD2. Looked up from germline, CDR1 is SGDLS and CDR2 is YYNGEE. V lost 4 bases, J lost 0 bases, and 13 bases stayed unmatched. The CDR3 has 18 amino acids. CDR3 amino acids: CASSPSGGIPVSYNEQFF. DNA of the CDR3: TGTGCCAGCAGCCCCTCCGGGGGGATACCAGTCTCCTACAATGAGCAGTTCTTC. The full variable domain, its missing parts supplied by reference TRBV9 and TRBJ2-1, is DSGVTQTPKHLITATGQRVTLRCSPRSGDLSVYWYQQSLDQGLQFLIQYYNGEERAKGNILERFSAQQFPDLHSELNLSSLELGDSALYFCASSPSGGIPVSYNEQFFGPGTRLTVL.

This clonotype was found many times. The chain is built from TRBV7-3 and TRBJ2-3; TRBD2 is a possible D gene (5 bases). Germline V gene sequence: CDR1 SGHTA, CDR2 FQGTGA. This CDR3 comprises 16 residues. With 5 bases removed from V and 1 base from J, the gap between germline ends came to 16 bases. As DNA, the CDR3 is TGTGCCAGCAGCCTCGGAGGAGTCGGGGGCACAGATACGCAGTATTTT. Its protein is CASSLGGVGGTDTQYF.

V gene TRBV21-1 combines with J gene TRBJ2-7; the listed D gene, TRBD1, was not tested against the DNA. TRBV21-1 represents a pseudogene. This CDR3 comprises 13 residues. CDR3 bases: TGTGCCAGTAGGGACAGGGAGTTCTACGAGCAGTACTTC. Amino acids: CASRDREFYEQYF.

The J gene is TRBJ2-2, the V gene TRBV24-1; 7 bases align to TRBD1. J was trimmed by 7 bases and V by 4 bases; bases with no gene match: 11. Looked up from germline, CDR1 is KGHDR and CDR2 is SFDVKD. CDR3 length: 16 residues. The CDR3 sequence is CATSDHRQGRIGELFF. The CDR3 DNA is TGTGCCACCAGTGACCACCGACAGGGTCGGATCGGGGAGCTGTTTTTT.

The chain has TRBV19 and TRBJ2-2; TRBD1 might be the D (5 bases). Germline CDR1 reads LNHDA; CDR2 reads SQIVND (reference sequence). The CDR3 consists of 14 residues. The germline V and J ends were trimmed by 4 bases and 6 bases, with 12 bases remaining between them. CDR3 region: CASSSPTGSGELFF. In nucleotides, the CDR3 is TGTGCCAGTAGTAGCCCAACAGGATCCGGGGAGCTGTTTTTT.

The count of this clonotype is one. This chain links TRBV3-1 with TRBJ2-1; no reliable D call. V lost 6 bases to trimming and J lost 4 bases, with 10 bases between them. The germline V gene has CDR1 LGHDT and CDR2 YNNKEL (reference sequence). This CDR3 has 13 amino acids. The CDR3 loop reads CASRGVLYNEQFF. In DNA, the CDR3 is TGTGCCAGCAGAGGTGTACTATACAATGAGCAGTTCTTC.

This chain connects TRBV12-3 or TRBV12-4 to TRBJ1-1; TRBD1 matches 11 bases. The trim removed 4 bases at V and 1 base at J, leaving 2 bases unmatched. This CDR3 has 15 residues. CDR3 DNA sequence: TGTGCCAGCAGTTGGGACAGGGGGTCGAACACTGAAGCTTTCTTT. Its translation is CASSWDRGSNTEAFF.

This clonotype was observed a handful of times. The chain links TRBV2 to TRBJ2-7; D not resolved. The CDR3 consists of 11 residues. Germline CDR1 reads SNHLY; CDR2 reads FYNNEI. Trimming took 2 bases from V and 4 from J, leaving 3 bases between them. DNA of the CDR3: TGTGCCAGCAGTGAAAGGTACGAGCAGTACTTC. Translating gives CASSERYEQYF. Based on the CDR3 plus reference TRBV2 and TRBJ2-7, the full variable domain is EPEVTQTPSHQVTQMGQEVILRCVPISNHLYFYWYRQILGQKVEFLVSFYNNEISEKSEIFDDQFSVERPDGSNFTLKIRSTKLEDSAMYFCASSERYEQYFGPGTRLTVT.

The chain carries TRBV6-2 or TRBV6-3 and TRBJ2-1, with D uncertain. Germline-derived CDR1 and CDR2 are MNHEY and SVGEGT. The CDR3 runs to 13 residues. The V end lost 2 bases, the J end lost 10 bases, and 12 bases lay between the germline ends. The DNA of the CDR3 is TGTGCCAGCAGTTACGCCCAGACGCGAGAGCAGTTCTTC. The encoded protein is CASSYAQTREQFF.

The chain joins TRBV4-1 to TRBJ2-7, with a possible D match to TRBD2 (6 bases). This CDR3 contains 16 residues. The V end lost 0 bases, the J end lost 3 bases, and 15 bases lay between the germline ends. CDR1 MGHRA and CDR2 YSYEKL come from the germline V gene. The CDR3 nucleotides are TGCGCCAGCAGCCAAGAGGTCGGGGGAATTGGCTACGAGCAGTACTTC. Translated, it gives CASSQEVGGIGYEQYF.

Many counts were recorded for this clonotype. The chain is built from TRBV5-1 and TRBJ2-7; 9 bases agree with TRBD1. The CDR3 spans 12 residues. The V and J ends lost 3 bases and 5 bases, in that order; junction bases with no gene match: 0. CDR1 is SGHRS and CDR2 is YFSETQ in the germline V gene. CDR3 in DNA: TGCGCCAGCAGCTGGACAGGGGACGAGCAGTACTTC. Amino acids: CASSWTGDEQYF.

Concerning this clonotype: A single base separates this from a much larger clone, so it may be a read error. This chain connects TRBV7-9 to TRBJ1-1; D gene uncertain. V lost 1 base and J lost 0, with 3 bases in between. The CDR3 has 13 residues. Germline CDR1 SEHNR, CDR2 FQNEAQ (reference sequence). In DNA form, the CDR3 reads TGTGCCAGCAGCTTAGTGATGAACACTGAAGCTTTCTTT. This gives the protein CASSLVMNTEAFF.

This chain connects TRBV24-1 to TRBJ2-2; TRBD2 aligns across 12 bases. V lost 3 bases to trimming and J lost 3 bases; unmatched junction nucleotides: 7. The CDR3 is 18 amino acids. In germline, CDR1 is KGHDR, CDR2 SFDVKD. The CDR3 nucleotides are TGTGCCACCAGTGATAACCCGGCTAGCGGGGGGGACACCGGGGAGCTGTTTTTT. It codes for CATSDNPASGGDTGELFF.

This rearrangement joins TRBV5-6 to TRBJ2-7; a weak D match, TRBD2 (5 bases). The V gene lost 0 bases and the J gene lost 0 bases, with 22 bases spanning the gap. CDR1 and CDR2 (germline): SGHDT, YYEEEE. This CDR3 region has 19 residues. The CDR3 sequence is CASSLGSLGNGLSSYEQYF. CDR3 DNA: TGTGCCAGCAGCTTGGGAAGTCTGGGTAACGGACTTAGCTCCTACGAGCAGTACTTC.